This record covers a single TCR beta chain. Its specificity is not known. This table comes from immunoSEQ multiplex PCR, and its TCRdb copy is limited to in-frame clones, with some not included. The sample includes roughly 200,000 clones, 88% seen only once; the top ten take over 6%. This sample was included in a study of T cell responses to AZD1222 COVID-19 vaccine. Overall study findings and caveats: The repertoires were collected only after the peak T cell response. Spike was spanned by vaccine-associated CD4 TCRs, with dominance at 160-218 and 743-854. Vaccination with two AZD1222 doses was followed by a rise in Spike-specific TCR breadth and depth.

Trimming stripped 1 base from V and 7 bases from J, with 8 bases between. This CDR3 is built from 14 residues. CDR1 is LGHNA and CDR2 is YSLEER in the germline V gene. The TCR comes from an adult in good health. The gene calls are TRBV4-3 and TRBJ1-6; D gene uncertain. Sequenced here: peripheral blood, sampled on day 0 of AZD1222 vaccination. The CDR3 bases are TGCGCCAGCAGCCAAGCGATGATAAATTCACCCCTCCACTTT. This gives the protein CASSQAMINSPLHF.